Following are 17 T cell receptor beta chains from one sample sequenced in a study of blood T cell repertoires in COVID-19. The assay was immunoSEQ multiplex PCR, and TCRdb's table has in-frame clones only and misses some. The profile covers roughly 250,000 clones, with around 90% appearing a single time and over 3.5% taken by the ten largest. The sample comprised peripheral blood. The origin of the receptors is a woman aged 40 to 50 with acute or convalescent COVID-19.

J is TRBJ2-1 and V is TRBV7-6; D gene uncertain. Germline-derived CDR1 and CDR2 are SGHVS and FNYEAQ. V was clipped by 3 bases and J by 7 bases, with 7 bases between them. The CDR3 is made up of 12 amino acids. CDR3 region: CASSLWRNEQFF. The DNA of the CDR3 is TGTGCCAGCAGCTTGTGGAGAAATGAGCAGTTCTTC.

This chain's CDR3 is CASSSAGTGLDGYTF. CDR3 coding DNA: TGTGCCAGCAGCTCTGCCGGGACAGGGCTTGATGGCTACACCTTC. The rearrangement joins TRBV11-2 to TRBJ1-2, with 9 bases identical to TRBD1. This CDR3 spans 15 amino acids. V lost 4 bases and J lost 6; bases outside the gene matches: 9. Germline CDR1 reads SGHAT; CDR2 reads FQNNGV.

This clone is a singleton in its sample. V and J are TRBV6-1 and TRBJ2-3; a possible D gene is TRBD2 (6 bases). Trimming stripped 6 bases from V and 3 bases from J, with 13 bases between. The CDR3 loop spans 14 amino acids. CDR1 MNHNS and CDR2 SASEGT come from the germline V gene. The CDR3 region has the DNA TGTGCCAGCAGACCTTCCGGAGGGACAGATACGCAGTATTTT. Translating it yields CASRPSGGTDTQYF.

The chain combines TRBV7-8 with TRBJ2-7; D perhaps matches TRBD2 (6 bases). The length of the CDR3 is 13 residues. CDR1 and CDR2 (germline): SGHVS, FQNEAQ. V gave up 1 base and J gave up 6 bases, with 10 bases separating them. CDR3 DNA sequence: TGTGCCAGCAGCTTAGGCGGGGCCTCCGAGCAGTACGTC. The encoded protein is CASSLGGASEQYV.

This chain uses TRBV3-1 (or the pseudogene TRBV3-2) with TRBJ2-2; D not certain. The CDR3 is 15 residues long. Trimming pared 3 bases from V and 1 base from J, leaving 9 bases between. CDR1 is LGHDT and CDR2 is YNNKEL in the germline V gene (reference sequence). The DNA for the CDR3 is TGTGCCAGCAGCCACAGGTCAAGGAACACCGGGGAGCTGTTTTTT. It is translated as CASSHRSRNTGELFF.

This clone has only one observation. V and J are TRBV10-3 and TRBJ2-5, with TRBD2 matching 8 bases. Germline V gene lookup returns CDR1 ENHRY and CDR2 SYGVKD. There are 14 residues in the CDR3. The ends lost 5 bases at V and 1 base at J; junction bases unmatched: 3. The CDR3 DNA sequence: TGTGCCATCAGTAGCGGGGGCCCCCAAGAGACCCAGTACTTC. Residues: CAISSGGPQETQYF.

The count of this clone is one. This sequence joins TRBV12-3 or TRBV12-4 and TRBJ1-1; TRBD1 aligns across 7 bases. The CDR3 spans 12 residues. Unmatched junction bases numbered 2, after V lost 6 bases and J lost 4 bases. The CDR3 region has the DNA TGTGCCAGCAGACAGGGGCCCACTGAAGCTTTCTTT. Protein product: CASRQGPTEAFF.

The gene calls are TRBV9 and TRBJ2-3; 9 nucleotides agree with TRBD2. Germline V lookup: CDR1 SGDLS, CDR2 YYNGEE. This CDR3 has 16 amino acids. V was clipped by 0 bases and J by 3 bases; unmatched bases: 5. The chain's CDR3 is CASSVDSSGDTDTQYF. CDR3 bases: TGTGCCAGCAGCGTAGACTCTAGCGGGGATACAGATACGCAGTATTTT.

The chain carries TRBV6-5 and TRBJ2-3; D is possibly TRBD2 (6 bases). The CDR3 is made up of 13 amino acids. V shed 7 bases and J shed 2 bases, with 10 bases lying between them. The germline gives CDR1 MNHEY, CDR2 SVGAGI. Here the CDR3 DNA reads TGTGCCAGCATGGCGGGAAACACAGATACGCAGTATTTT. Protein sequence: CASMAGNTDTQYF.

CDR3 sequence (DNA): TGTGCCACCAAACAGTCACAAAATAATTCACCCCTCCACTTT. Residues: CATKQSQNNSPLHF. The chain couples TRBV15 to TRBJ1-6; no reliable D call. The CDR3 is made up of 14 amino acids. The germline V and J ends were trimmed by 7 bases and 5 bases, with 12 bases remaining between them. Germline V gene data show CDR1 as LNHNV and CDR2 as YYDKDF (reference sequence).

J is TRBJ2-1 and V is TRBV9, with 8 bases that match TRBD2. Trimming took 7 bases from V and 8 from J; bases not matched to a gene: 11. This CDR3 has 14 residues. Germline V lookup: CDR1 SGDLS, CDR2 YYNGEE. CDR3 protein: CASGPGTSPHEQFF. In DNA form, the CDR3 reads TGTGCCAGCGGTCCCGGGACTAGTCCCCATGAGCAGTTCTTC.

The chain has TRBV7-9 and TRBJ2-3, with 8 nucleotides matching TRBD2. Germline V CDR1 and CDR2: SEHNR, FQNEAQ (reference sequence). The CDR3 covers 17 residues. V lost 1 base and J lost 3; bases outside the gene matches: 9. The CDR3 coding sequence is TGTGCCAGCAGCTTAGTCGGACCGGGGGGGCCAACAGATACGCAGTATTTT. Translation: CASSLVGPGGPTDTQYF.

CDR3 coding DNA: TGTGCCATCAGTGACAGGGAGGGAGAGAGCACTGAAGCTTTCTTT. Translation: CAISDREGESTEAFF. This chain connects TRBV10-3 to TRBJ1-1, with TRBD1 as a possible D gene (5 bases). This CDR3 is built from 15 residues. Per germline, CDR1 ENHRY and CDR2 SYGVKD. V was clipped by 3 bases and J by 4 bases, with 15 bases between them.

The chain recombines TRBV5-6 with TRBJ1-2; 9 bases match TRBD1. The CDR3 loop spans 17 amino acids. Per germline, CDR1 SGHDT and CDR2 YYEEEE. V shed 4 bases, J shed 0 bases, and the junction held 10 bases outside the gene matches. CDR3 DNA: TGTGCCAGCAGCCGTATGGGAGGACAGGGGACTAACTATGGCTACACCTTC. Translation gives CASSRMGGQGTNYGYTF.

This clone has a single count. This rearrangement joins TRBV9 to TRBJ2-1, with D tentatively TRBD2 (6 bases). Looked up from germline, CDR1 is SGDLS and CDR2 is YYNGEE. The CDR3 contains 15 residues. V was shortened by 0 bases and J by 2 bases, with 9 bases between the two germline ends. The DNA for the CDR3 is TGTGCCAGCAGCGTAGGGGGACTCCCCTACAATGAGCAGTTCTTC. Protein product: CASSVGGLPYNEQFF.

CDR3 sequence reads: CASRPYSGPFKGRTDTQYF. DNA for the CDR3: TGTGCCAGCAGGCCCTATAGCGGGCCTTTCAAAGGGCGCACAGATACGCAGTATTTT. The chain uses TRBV2 and TRBJ2-3; 7 positions match TRBD2. Trimming removed 6 bases from V and 1 base from J; junction bases left unmatched: 19. The CDR3 extends over 19 amino acids. Germline lookup yields CDR1 SNHLY and CDR2 FYNNEI.

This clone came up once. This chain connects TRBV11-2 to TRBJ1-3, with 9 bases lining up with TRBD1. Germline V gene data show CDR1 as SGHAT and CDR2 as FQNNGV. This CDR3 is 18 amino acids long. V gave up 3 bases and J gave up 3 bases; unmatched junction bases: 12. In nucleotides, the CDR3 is TGTGCCAGCAGCTTCAAAACCGGGACAGGGATATTTGGAAACACCATATATTTT. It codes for CASSFKTGTGIFGNTIYF. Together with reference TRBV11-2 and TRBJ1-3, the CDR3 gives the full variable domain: EAGVAQSPRYKIIEKRQSVAFWCNPISGHATLYWYQQILGQGPKLLIQFQNNGVVDDSQLPKDRFSAERLKGVDSTLKIQPAKLEDSAVYLCASSFKTGTGIFGNTIYFGEGSWLTVV.